This paragraph covers one T cell receptor beta chain sequence. With random hexamers, reverse transcription was performed on roughly 0.5 to 1 ug of RNA. The amplification used immunoSEQ multiplex PCR on TCR beta CDR3; it spanned 54 Vbeta and 13 Jbeta. TCRdb called the immunoSEQ multiplex PCR reads again in MiXCR, with one record for every CDR3 protein. Of about 210,000 distinct CDR3 sequences in the sample, about 95% were seen once. This specimen belongs to a study of CD8 T cells in Susac syndrome. The TCR comes from a human donor with multiple sclerosis. What was sequenced was CD4+ T cells from PBMCs.

The CDR3: CSATTGTETYEQYF. DNA of the CDR3: TGCAGTGCTACCACCGGGACAGAAACCTACGAGCAGTACTTC. V gene TRBV20-1 combines with J gene TRBJ2-7; TRBD1 agrees at 7 bases. CDR1 and CDR2 (germline): DFQATT, SNEGSKA (reference sequence). The CDR3 is made up of 14 amino acids. With 4 bases clipped from V and 2 bases from J, the junction kept 8 bases outside the gene matches.